This T cell receptor beta chain was identified during a study of T cell responses to AZD1222 COVID-19 vaccine. Broader study findings: Sampling that yielded the repertoires occurred only after the peak T cell response. Only six people who got AZD1222 tested seropositive at baseline.

Germline V gives CDR1 LNHDA, CDR2 SQIVND (reference sequence). The CDR3 is 14 residues long. Trimming removed 8 bases at V and 1 base at J, with 13 bases between. This table comes from immunoSEQ multiplex PCR, and its TCRdb copy is limited to in-frame clones, with some not included. The table includes over 100,000 clones, more than 75% detected once. About this clone itself: The antigen remains undetermined.

The sequence derives from an adult who received the AZD1222 COVID-19 vaccine. The specimen comprised peripheral blood, sampled 28 days after the second AZD1222 dose. The chain recombines TRBV19 with TRBJ2-3, with a possible D match to TRBD2 (7 bases). In nucleotides, the CDR3 is TGTGCCAGTGCACAGGGAGGGGGCACAGATACGCAGTATTTT. Protein product: CASAQGGGTDTQYF.